One sample yielded the 13 T cell receptor beta chains listed below, sequenced in a study of PD-1 and CTLA-4 blockade in melanoma. Libraries were prepared by immunoSEQ multiplex PCR; TCRdb keeps only in-frame clonotypes and omits some of them. The sample gives 30,000 to 35,000 clones, more than 85% of which show up once; roughly 8.6% is in the top ten. This sample comprised CD8+ T cells from peripheral blood, obtained from a patient given anti-PD-1 treatment. These receptors originate from a human donor with melanoma.

This chain links TRBV9 with TRBJ2-2; maybe TRBD1 (5 bases). CDR3 length: 13 amino acids. The V gene lost 5 bases and the J gene lost 6 bases, with 11 bases spanning the gap. Germline CDR1 SGDLS, CDR2 YYNGEE. The CDR3 protein is CASRAAGSGELFF. CDR3 sequence (DNA): TGTGCCAGCAGGGCCGCAGGGTCCGGGGAGCTGTTTTTT.

This sequence joins TRBV5-4 and TRBJ1-4; D is undetermined. Trimming pared 4 bases from V and 7 bases from J, leaving 14 bases between. In germline, CDR1 is SGHNT, CDR2 YYREEE (reference sequence). This CDR3 is built from 14 residues. The CDR3 nucleotides are TGTGCCAGCAGCCTCAGAGGCGGTCTTGAAAAACTGTTTTTT. Protein sequence: CASSLRGGLEKLFF.

The chain is built from TRBV29-1 and TRBJ1-4, with D maybe TRBD1 (5 bases). The germline CDR1 and CDR2 sequences are SQVTM and ANQGSEA. The V end was cut by 7 bases, the J end by 8 bases, with 17 bases between. CDR3 length equals 13 residues. This chain's CDR3 is CSGREGFGEKLFF. CDR3 nucleotides: TGCAGCGGCAGGGAAGGATTTGGCGAAAAACTGTTTTTT.

This chain uses TRBV6-5 with TRBJ2-7, with 7 bases identical to TRBD2. Trimming took 2 bases from V and 5 from J; bases not matched to a gene: 6. The germline gives CDR1 MNHEY, CDR2 SVGAGI. The CDR3 totals 14 residues. DNA of the CDR3: TGTGCCAGCAGTTACGGGGAGGGGAGGCACGAGCAGTACTTC. Encoded protein: CASSYGEGRHEQYF.

The chain joins TRBV24-1 to TRBJ1-2; D not certain. V lost 5 bases, J lost 3 bases, and 9 bases lay in between. This CDR3 region has 13 residues. Looked up from germline, CDR1 is KGHDR and CDR2 is SFDVKD. CDR3 loop: CATSAGQDYGYTF. Written as DNA, the CDR3 is TGTGCCACCAGTGCGGGCCAGGACTATGGCTACACCTTC.

Only one count was recorded for this clone. J is TRBJ1-1 and V is TRBV24-1, with 8 bases that match TRBD1. CDR1 KGHDR and CDR2 SFDVKD come from the germline V gene. The trim removed 10 bases at V and 7 bases at J, leaving 16 bases unmatched. This CDR3 has 15 amino acids. The CDR3: CATSVASRGLGEAFF. The CDR3 DNA reads as TGTGCCACGTCGGTGGCGTCCAGGGGGCTGGGTGAAGCTTTCTTT.

This clone is a singleton in its sample. This chain links TRBV2 with TRBJ2-7; D remains ambiguous. CDR1 is SNHLY, CDR2 FYNNEI, per germline. The CDR3 has 15 residues. Trimming cost V 3 bases and J 0 bases, with 12 bases left between them. CDR3 protein: CASSEGPLSSYEQYF. The DNA for the CDR3 is TGTGCCAGCAGTGAGGGTCCCCTAAGCTCCTACGAGCAGTACTTC.

The chain couples TRBV7-9 to TRBJ2-3, with a possible D match to TRBD2 (5 bases). The CDR3 extends over 14 amino acids. V was cut by 7 bases and J by 2 bases, with 13 bases left in between. Germline assignment: CDR1 SEHNR and CDR2 FQNEAQ (reference sequence). The CDR3 protein is CASKFGGHTDTQYF. DNA for the CDR3: TGTGCCAGCAAATTCGGCGGGCACACAGATACGCAGTATTTT. The full variable domain, its missing parts supplied by reference TRBV7-9 and TRBJ2-3, is DTGVSQNPRHKITKRGQNVTFRCDPISEHNRLYWYRQTLGQGPEFLTYFQNEAQLEKSRLLSDRFSAERPKGSFSTLEIQRTEQGDSAMYLCASKFGGHTDTQYFGPGTRLTVL.

The genes are TRBV5-8 and TRBJ1-4; the D gene is possibly TRBD1 (6 bases). CDR1 SGHTS and CDR2 YDEGEE come from the germline V gene. Trimming stripped 4 bases from V and 3 bases from J, with 22 bases between. The CDR3 is 18 amino acids. DNA for the CDR3: TGTGCCAGCAGCCAAAGGGGGACATCGGCATCACCTAATGAAAAACTGTTTTTT. It translates to CASSQRGTSASPNEKLFF.

V gene TRBV15 combines with J gene TRBJ2-3; the D gene is possibly TRBD2 (6 bases). The CDR3 runs 14 residues. In germline, CDR1 is LNHNV, CDR2 YYDKDF (reference sequence). Trimming shortened V by 8 bases and J by 2 bases, and 14 bases separated the two germline ends. This chain's CDR3 is CATSPLGLTDTQYF. Written as DNA, the CDR3 is TGTGCCACCTCCCCTTTGGGACTCACAGATACGCAGTATTTT.

The gene calls are TRBV27 and TRBJ2-7; D perhaps matches TRBD2 (5 bases). Trimming stripped 5 bases from V and 3 bases from J, with 11 bases between. The CDR3 runs 13 residues. The germline V gene encodes CDR1 MNHEY and CDR2 SMNVEV (reference sequence). CDR3 sequence: CASSVRGRYEQYF. In nucleotides, the CDR3 is TGTGCCAGCAGTGTCCGCGGGCGCTACGAGCAGTACTTC.

Here the CDR3 DNA reads TGTGCCAGCAGTTTATCACCGGACTACGAGCAGTACTTC. This translates into CASSLSPDYEQYF. The V call is TRBV27, the J call TRBJ2-7; D gene unclear. The CDR3 loop spans 13 amino acids. With 0 bases removed from V and 3 bases from J, the gap between germline ends came to 6 bases. CDR1 MNHEY and CDR2 SMNVEV come from the germline V gene (reference sequence).

The chain links TRBV27 to TRBJ2-1, with a tentative D call TRBD2 (6 bases). CDR1 is MNHEY, CDR2 SMNVEV, per germline (reference sequence). The length of the CDR3 is 16 residues. With 5 bases removed from V and 0 bases from J, the gap between germline ends came to 14 bases. CDR3 bases: TGTGCCAGCAGTCCCCGGGACTTTAGCTCCTACAATGAGCAGTTCTTC. Translation: CASSPRDFSSYNEQFF.